This T cell receptor beta chain came from a study of cytomegalovirus exposure and HLA in healthy donors. Study-level points and caveats: A likely sequencing artifact accounted for one observed cluster of highly shared sequence variants. It was confirmed in vitro that three of the CMV-associated chains were specific for CMV antigens.

CDR3 length: 16 amino acids. The V and J ends lost 8 bases and 3 bases respectively, with 20 bases between them. Germline V gives CDR1 SNHLY, CDR2 FYNNEI. This clone was counted at least ten times. Its antigen is as yet unknown. The study ran its PCR with 60 Vbeta and 13 Jbeta primers. Sequencing was performed with immunoSEQ multiplex PCR; in TCRdb, only in-frame clones are kept and a portion is missing. The sample lists about 160,000 clones; roughly 71% were seen once. The source material was PBMCs. The chain couples TRBV2 to TRBJ1-5; D perhaps matches TRBD1 (5 bases). The receptor's source is a woman between 45 and 60 years old in good health and CMV-seropositive. CDR3 sequence (DNA): TGTGCCAGCGGCGCAGAAGACAGAGTTACCAATCAGCCCCAGCATTTT. Protein product: CASGAEDRVTNQPQHF.